Listed here is a single TCR beta chain. The J segment lost 4 bases and the V segment lost 2 bases, leaving 5 bases of the junction unmatched. The CDR3 is made up of 15 amino acids. Germline V CDR1 and CDR2: SGHKS, YYEKEE (reference sequence). The entry originates in a study of blood T cell repertoires in COVID-19. The wider study: Whether acute or convalescent, the COVID-19 samples came from the United States, Italy and Spain.

Source study methods: Reference gene primer amplification yielded estimated nucleated cell counts. Produced via immunoSEQ multiplex PCR; TCRdb's table is partial and in-frame only. From that table come the V and J calls and clone size; the DNA was used to work out D and trimming. The top ten clones hold 0.88% of a sample with roughly 200,000 clones, roughly 89% of them seen once. Sequencing was done on a sample of peripheral blood. The J gene is TRBJ2-2, the V gene TRBV5-5; 7 bases align to TRBD1. The sequence came from a woman aged 18-29 years who had recovered from COVID-19. CDR3 in amino acids: CASSLITGVTGELFF. The CDR3 DNA sequence: TGTGCCAGCAGCTTAATAACAGGGGTCACCGGGGAGCTGTTTTTT.